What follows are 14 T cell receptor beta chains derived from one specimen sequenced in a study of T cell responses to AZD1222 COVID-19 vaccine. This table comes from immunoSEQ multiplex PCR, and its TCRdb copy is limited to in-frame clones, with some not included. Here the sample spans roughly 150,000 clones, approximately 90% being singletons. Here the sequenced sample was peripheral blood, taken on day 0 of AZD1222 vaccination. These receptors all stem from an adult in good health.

CDR3 protein: CASSSRRGNTEAFF. CDR3 coding DNA: TGTGCCAGCAGCTCGAGGAGAGGTAACACTGAAGCTTTCTTT. The chain uses TRBV6-2 or TRBV6-3 and TRBJ1-1; D remains unclear. Trimming took off 6 bases at V and 2 bases at J, with 13 bases between the two ends. Germline CDR1 and CDR2: MNHEY and SVGEGT. The CDR3 covers 14 residues.

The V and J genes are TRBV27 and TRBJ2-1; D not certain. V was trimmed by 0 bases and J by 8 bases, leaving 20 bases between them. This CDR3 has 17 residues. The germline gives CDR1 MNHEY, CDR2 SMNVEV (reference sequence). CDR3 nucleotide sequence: TGTGCCAGCAGTTTATCGATAATTTTTCCAGGAAGAGATGAGCAGTTCTTC. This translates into CASSLSIIFPGRDEQFF.

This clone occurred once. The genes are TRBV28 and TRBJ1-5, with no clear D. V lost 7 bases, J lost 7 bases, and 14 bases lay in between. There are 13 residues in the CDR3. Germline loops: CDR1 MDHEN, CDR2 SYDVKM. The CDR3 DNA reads TGTGCCAGCAAGGGCGGGCTGGGGCAGCCCCAGCATTTT. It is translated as CASKGGLGQPQHF.

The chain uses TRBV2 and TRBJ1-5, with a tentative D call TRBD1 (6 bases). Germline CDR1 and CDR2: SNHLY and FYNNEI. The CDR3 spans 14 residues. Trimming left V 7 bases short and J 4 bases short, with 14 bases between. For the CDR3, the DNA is TGTGCCAGCAACCCCAGGGGCCGGAATCAGCCCCAGCATTTT. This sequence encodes CASNPRGRNQPQHF.

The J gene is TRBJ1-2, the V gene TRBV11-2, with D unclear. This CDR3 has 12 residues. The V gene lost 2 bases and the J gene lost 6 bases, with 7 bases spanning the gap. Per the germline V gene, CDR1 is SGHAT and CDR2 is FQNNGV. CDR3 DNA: TGTGCCAGCAGCTTAACCGGGGATGGCTACACCTTC. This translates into CASSLTGDGYTF. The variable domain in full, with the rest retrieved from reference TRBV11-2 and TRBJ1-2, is EAGVAQSPRYKIIEKRQSVAFWCNPISGHATLYWYQQILGQGPKLLIQFQNNGVVDDSQLPKDRFSAERLKGVDSTLKIQPAKLEDSAVYLCASSLTGDGYTFGSGTRLTVV.

The CDR3 DNA reads as TGCGCCAGCAGCCCGGGACAGGGCATTAACTCTGGAAACACCATATATTTT. Its translation: CASSPGQGINSGNTIYF. The rearrangement joins TRBV5-1 to TRBJ1-3; the match to TRBD1 covers 9 bases. The germline gives CDR1 SGHRS, CDR2 YFSETQ. V lost 4 bases to trimming and J lost 0 bases; unmatched junction nucleotides: 8. The length of the CDR3 is 17 residues.

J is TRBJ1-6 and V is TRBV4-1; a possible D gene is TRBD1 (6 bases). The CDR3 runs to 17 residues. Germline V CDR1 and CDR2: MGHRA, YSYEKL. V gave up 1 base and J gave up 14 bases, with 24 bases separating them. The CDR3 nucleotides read TGCGCCAGCAGCCAAGCGTGGGGTAGGGGGACCGTCGGGGCCCTCCACTTT. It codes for CASSQAWGRGTVGALHF.

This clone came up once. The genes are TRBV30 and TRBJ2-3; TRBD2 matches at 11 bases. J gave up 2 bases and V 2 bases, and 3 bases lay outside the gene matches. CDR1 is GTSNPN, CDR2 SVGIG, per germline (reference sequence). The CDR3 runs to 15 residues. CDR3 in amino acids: CAWSPSGRFTDTQYF. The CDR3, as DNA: TGTGCCTGGAGTCCTAGCGGGAGGTTCACAGATACGCAGTATTTT.

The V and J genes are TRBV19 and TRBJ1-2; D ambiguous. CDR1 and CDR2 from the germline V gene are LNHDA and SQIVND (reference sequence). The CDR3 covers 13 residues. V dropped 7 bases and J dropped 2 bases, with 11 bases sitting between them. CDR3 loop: CASTLGPNYGYTF. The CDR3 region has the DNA TGTGCCAGTACCCTAGGACCGAACTATGGCTACACCTTC.

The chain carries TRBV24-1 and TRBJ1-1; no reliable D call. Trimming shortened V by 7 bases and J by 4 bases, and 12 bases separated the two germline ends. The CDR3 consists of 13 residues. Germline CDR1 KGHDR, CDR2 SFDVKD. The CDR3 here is CATSRGQATEAFF. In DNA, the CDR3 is TGTGCCACCAGCAGAGGGCAGGCCACTGAAGCTTTCTTT.

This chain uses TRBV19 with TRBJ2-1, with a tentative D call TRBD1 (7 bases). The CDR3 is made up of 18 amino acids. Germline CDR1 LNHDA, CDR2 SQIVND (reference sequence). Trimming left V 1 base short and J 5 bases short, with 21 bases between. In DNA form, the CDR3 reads TGTGCCAGTAGTATAGGGGGACTGGCCAAGGGGGCCCACAATGAGCAGTTCTTC. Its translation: CASSIGGLAKGAHNEQFF. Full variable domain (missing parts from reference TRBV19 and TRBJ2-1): DGGITQSPKYLFRKEGQNVTLSCEQNLNHDAMYWYRQDPGQGLRLIYYSQIVNDFQKGDIAEGYSVSREKKESFPLTVTSAQKNPTAFYLCASSIGGLAKGAHNEQFFGPGTRLTVL.

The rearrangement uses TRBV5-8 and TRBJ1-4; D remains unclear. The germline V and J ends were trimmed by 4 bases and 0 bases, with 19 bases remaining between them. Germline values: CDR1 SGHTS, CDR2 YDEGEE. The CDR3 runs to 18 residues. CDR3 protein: CASSARESHRATNEKLFF. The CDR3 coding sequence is TGTGCCAGCAGCGCCCGAGAGTCGCACCGAGCAACTAATGAAAAACTGTTTTTT.

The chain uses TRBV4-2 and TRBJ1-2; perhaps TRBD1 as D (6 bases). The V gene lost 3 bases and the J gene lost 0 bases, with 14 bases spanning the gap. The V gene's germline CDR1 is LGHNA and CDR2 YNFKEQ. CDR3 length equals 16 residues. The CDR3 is CASSQATGNSNYGYTF. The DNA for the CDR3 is TGTGCCAGCAGCCAGGCGACAGGCAACTCTAACTATGGCTACACCTTC.

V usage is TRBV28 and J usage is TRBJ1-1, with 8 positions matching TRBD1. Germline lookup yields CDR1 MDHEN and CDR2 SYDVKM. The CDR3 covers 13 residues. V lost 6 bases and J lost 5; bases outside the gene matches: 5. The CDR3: CASRPGQETEAFF. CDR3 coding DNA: TGTGCCAGCAGGCCGGGACAGGAGACTGAAGCTTTCTTT.